The entry below gives a single T cell receptor beta chain sequence along with its context. Antigen: not known. The sample belongs to a study of T cell repertoires in cytomegalovirus infection. In the study overall: CMV epitopes that were recently identified and HLA-C-restricted were used alongside well-studied HLA-B-restricted ones. It can be stated that public TCR beta signatures indicated CMV infection as well as a matching HLA type. The study's findings and limits: Summed frequency of public TCR beta families distinguished CMV carriers with the relevant HLA. There were HLA-C-restricted CMV-specific TCR beta clonotypes dominating the ex vivo response.

TCRdb ran MiXCR on the reads and lists one entry per CDR3 protein. The table shows about 830,000 distinct CDR3 sequences, with 32% occurring only once. Trimming took 0 bases from V and 3 from J, leaving 11 bases between them. The CDR3 runs to 15 residues. Germline V gene lookup returns CDR1 MNHEY and CDR2 SVGEGT. Sequenced material: cultured CD8+ T cells from PBMCs, taken from culture after CMV antigen stimulation. This sequence originates from a human donor in good health (CMV status not recorded). Some clones in this sample may be carry-over from other donors' samples. V is TRBV6-2 or TRBV6-3 and J is TRBJ1-2; D might be TRBD1 (6 bases). CDR3 sequence (DNA): TGTGCCAGCAGTTACTCGAAGGCAGGGGACTATGGCTACACCTTC. Translated, it gives CASSYSKAGDYGYTF.